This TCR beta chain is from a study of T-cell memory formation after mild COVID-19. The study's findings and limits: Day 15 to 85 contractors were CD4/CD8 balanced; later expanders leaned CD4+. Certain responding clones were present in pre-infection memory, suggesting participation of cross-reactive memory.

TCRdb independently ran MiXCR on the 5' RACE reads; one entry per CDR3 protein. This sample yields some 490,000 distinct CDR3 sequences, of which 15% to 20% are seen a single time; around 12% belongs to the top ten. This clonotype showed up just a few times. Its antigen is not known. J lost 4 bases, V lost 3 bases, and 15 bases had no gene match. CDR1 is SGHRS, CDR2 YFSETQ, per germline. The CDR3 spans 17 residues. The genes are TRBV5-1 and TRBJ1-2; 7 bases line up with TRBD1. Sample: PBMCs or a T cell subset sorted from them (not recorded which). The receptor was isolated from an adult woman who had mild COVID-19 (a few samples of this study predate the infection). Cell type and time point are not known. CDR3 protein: CASSWSSGTDPPYGYTF. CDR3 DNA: TGCGCCAGCAGCTGGTCCTCCGGGACAGACCCGCCCTATGGCTACACCTTC.